These 21 T cell receptor beta chains came from one sample sequenced in a study of blood T cell repertoires in COVID-19. Clones were sequenced by immunoSEQ multiplex PCR, and TCRdb holds only the in-frame ones, with some missing. The table has about 160,000 clones, 60% to 85% seen once. Sequences were obtained from peripheral blood. The receptors derive from a man between 60 and 75 years old with acute or convalescent COVID-19.

The chain carries TRBV6-6 and TRBJ1-4; 7 bases align to TRBD1. Trimming cost V 5 bases and J 8 bases; bases outside gene matches: 14. CDR3 length equals 16 residues. The V gene's germline CDR1 is MNHNY and CDR2 SVGAGI (reference sequence). The chain's CDR3 is CASSHLLTGRTEKLFF. CDR3 sequence (DNA): TGTGCCAGCAGTCACCTCCTGACAGGGAGAACAGAAAAACTGTTTTTT.

Comment on this clone: This CDR3 is also generated by other DNA sequences in the sample. The gene calls are TRBV27 and TRBJ1-1, with D maybe TRBD1 (6 bases). Trimming left V 4 bases short and J 0 bases short, with 9 bases between. CDR3 length: 14 residues. Germline V gives CDR1 MNHEY, CDR2 SMNVEV (reference sequence). The CDR3 DNA sequence: TGTGCCAGCAGTTCGACAGGTTTGAACACTGAAGCTTTCTTT. Its translation: CASSSTGLNTEAFF.

The rearrangement joins TRBV18 to TRBJ2-5; D might be TRBD2 (5 bases). CDR1 KGHSH and CDR2 LQKENI come from the germline V gene. V lost 5 bases and J 5 bases, leaving 12 bases between the germline ends. There are 13 residues in the CDR3. The chain's CDR3 is CASSDQREETQYF. CDR3 DNA: TGTGCCAGCTCAGACCAGAGGGAGGAGACCCAGTACTTC.

The chain joins TRBV6-5 to TRBJ2-2; 8 bases fit TRBD1. Germline lookup yields CDR1 MNHEY and CDR2 SVGAGI. This CDR3 contains 14 residues. The trim removed 10 bases at V and 2 bases at J, leaving 6 bases unmatched. The CDR3, as DNA: TGTGCCATCCGGGACAGGTTTAACACCGGGGAGCTGTTTTTT. This gives the protein CAIRDRFNTGELFF.

About this clone: Sequence at one end of the junction differs from germline and may be a read error. This chain joins TRBV7-7 and TRBJ2-5; 7 nucleotides agree with TRBD1. CDR1 is SSHAT and CDR2 is FNYEAQ in the germline V gene (reference sequence). CDR3 length: 13 amino acids. The CDR3 sequence: CASSRDRQETQYF. The CDR3 coding sequence is TGTGCTAGCAGCCGGGACAGACAAGAGACCCAGTACTTC.

This clone was seen just once. The CDR3 here is CASSPSTAKVTYEQYF. The CDR3 nucleotides read TGTGCCAGCTCACCTTCGACAGCAAAGGTCACCTACGAGCAGTACTTC. The rearrangement links TRBV18 to TRBJ2-7, with D possibly being TRBD1 (5 bases). The V end lost 3 bases, the J end lost 2 bases, and 17 bases lay between the germline ends. The CDR3 extends over 16 amino acids. Germline CDR1 and CDR2: KGHSH and LQKENI.

This chain links TRBV19 with TRBJ2-6; D is perhaps TRBD2 (5 bases). V was clipped by 7 bases and J by 0 bases, with 16 bases between them. The CDR3 consists of 17 residues. CDR1 is LNHDA and CDR2 is SQIVND in the germline V gene (reference sequence). CDR3 residues: CASTPSRGLSGANVLTF. For the CDR3, the DNA is TGTGCCAGTACCCCATCTCGAGGGCTCTCTGGGGCCAACGTCCTGACTTTC.

The rearrangement joins TRBV11-3 to TRBJ2-7, with D perhaps assigned TRBD1 or TRBD2 (5 bases each). Germline CDR1 reads SGHNT; CDR2 reads YENEEA. V was clipped by 5 bases and J by 5 bases, with 13 bases between them. This CDR3 is built from 13 residues. For the CDR3, the DNA is TGTGCCAGCAGCCTAGCTGCAGGGAACGAGCAGTACTTC. It translates to CASSLAAGNEQYF.

The chain has TRBV24-1 and TRBJ2-3; 9 bases map to TRBD1. The trim removed 9 bases at V and 4 bases at J, leaving 4 bases unmatched. The CDR3 is made up of 13 amino acids. Looked up from germline, CDR1 is KGHDR and CDR2 is SFDVKD. The CDR3 coding sequence is TGTGCCACCGGACAGGGGAAAGCAGATACGCAGTATTTT. Protein: CATGQGKADTQYF.

The chain carries TRBV19 and TRBJ1-2; TRBD1 aligns across 8 bases. Germline CDR1 is LNHDA and CDR2 is SQIVND (reference sequence). J gave up 5 bases and V 10 bases, and 9 bases lay outside the gene matches. The CDR3 loop spans 13 amino acids. The CDR3 DNA follows: TGTGCCACAACTAAGGACAGGGTATATGGCTACACCTTC. It codes for CATTKDRVYGYTF.

The chain carries TRBV11-2 and TRBJ2-5; 13 bases are a match to TRBD2. Germline V lookup: CDR1 SGHAT, CDR2 FQNNGV. J was trimmed by 2 bases and V by 5 bases; bases with no gene match: 5. The CDR3 is 16 residues long. As DNA, the CDR3 is TGTGCCAGCAGCCTTGGACTAGCGGGGGTGCAAGAGACCCAGTACTTC. Translating gives CASSLGLAGVQETQYF.

This chain joins TRBV30 and TRBJ2-5, with 9 positions matching TRBD2. The CDR3 has 14 residues. CDR1 GTSNPN and CDR2 SVGIG come from the germline V gene (reference sequence). V was clipped by 6 bases and J by 5 bases; unmatched bases: 10. The CDR3 DNA sequence: TGTGCCTGCCTGACTCGCGGGGGGGCGGAGACCCAGTACTTC. Its translation: CACLTRGGAETQYF.

This chain joins TRBV14 and TRBJ2-3; D is perhaps TRBD1 (6 bases). The V gene's germline CDR1 is SGHDN and CDR2 FVKESK. Trimming removed 4 bases at V and 4 bases at J, with 15 bases between. The CDR3 runs 15 residues. The CDR3 region is CASSPGTSPADTQYF. The CDR3 DNA reads TGTGCCAGCAGCCCCGGGACAAGCCCTGCAGATACGCAGTATTTT.

The rearrangement joins TRBV10-3 to TRBJ1-1, with 7 bases matching TRBD1. Germline V gene sequence: CDR1 ENHRY, CDR2 SYGVKD. Unmatched junction bases numbered 8, after V lost 6 bases and J lost 1 base. This CDR3 comprises 15 residues. For the CDR3, the DNA is TGTGCCATCAGCGCCCAGGGGGTAGCGAACACTGAAGCTTTCTTT. This encodes CAISAQGVANTEAFF.

The rearrangement joins TRBV25-1 to TRBJ2-1; 9 bases fit TRBD1. Germline CDR1 and CDR2: MGHDK and SYGVNS. The V and J ends lost 6 bases and 9 bases, in that order; junction bases with no gene match: 9. The CDR3 length is 14 residues. The CDR3 loop reads CASSGDRAFGEQFF. CDR3 bases: TGTGCCAGCAGCGGGGACAGGGCATTCGGTGAGCAGTTCTTC.

There are a few counts of this clone. The DNA of the CDR3 is TGTGCCAGCTCACTAATTAGCTCAGGGTATAGCAATCAGCCCCAGCATTTT. This codes for CASSLISSGYSNQPQHF. V gene TRBV27 combines with J gene TRBJ1-5; maybe TRBD1 (5 bases). Germline lookup yields CDR1 MNHEY and CDR2 SMNVEV (reference sequence). The V gene lost 8 bases and the J gene lost 0 bases, with 20 bases spanning the gap. The CDR3 loop spans 17 amino acids.

V usage is TRBV10-3 and J usage is TRBJ1-2, with 12 nucleotides matching TRBD1. The CDR3 is 16 residues long. V trimming: 2 bases; J trimming: 3 bases; junction bases outside the gene matches: 4. From germline, CDR1 is ENHRY and CDR2 SYGVKD. The chain's CDR3 is CAISEVGQGADYGYTF. The CDR3 DNA follows: TGTGCCATCAGTGAGGTGGGACAGGGGGCGGACTATGGCTACACCTTC.

The chain is built from TRBV2 and TRBJ2-5; D is uncertain. Germline V lookup: CDR1 SNHLY, CDR2 FYNNEI. The CDR3 loop spans 12 amino acids. V was pared by 4 bases and J by 2 bases, with 5 bases between. This CDR3 is CASSVGQETQYF. In DNA, the CDR3 is TGTGCCAGCAGTGTCGGGCAAGAGACCCAGTACTTC.

CDR3 loop: CASSRQHSYNEQFF. The CDR3 DNA is TGTGCCAGCAGTCGACAGCACTCCTACAATGAGCAGTTCTTC. This chain links TRBV27 with TRBJ2-1; D may be TRBD1 (5 bases). The germline gives CDR1 MNHEY, CDR2 SMNVEV (reference sequence). This CDR3 region has 14 residues. V gave up 5 bases and J gave up 0 bases, with 8 bases separating them.

This clone was seen ten or more times. The chain is built from TRBV23-1 and TRBJ1-6, with TRBD1 matching over 12 bases. TRBV23-1 is flagged as an ORF with uncertain function. Trimming removed 4 bases from V and 9 bases from J; junction bases left unmatched: 7. This CDR3 region has 16 residues. CDR3 residues: CASSLLRDRGLSPLHF. CDR3 DNA: TGCGCCAGCAGTCTATTACGGGACAGGGGGCTTTCACCCCTCCACTTT.

In its sample, this clone was seen once. The V and J genes are TRBV11-3 and TRBJ2-5; 15 bases fit TRBD2. J was trimmed by 5 bases and V by 5 bases; bases with no gene match: 6. This CDR3 contains 16 residues. Germline values: CDR1 SGHNT, CDR2 YENEEA. The CDR3 sequence is CASSPGLAGGPETQYF. Written as DNA, the CDR3 is TGTGCCAGCAGCCCCGGACTAGCGGGGGGGCCGGAGACCCAGTACTTC.